The clone carrying this T cell receptor (beta chain) came up a few times. This sample stems from a study of blood T cell repertoires in COVID-19. Study context: Acute and convalescent COVID-19 samples came from the United States, Italy and Spain. Sources were T cells, B-cell-depleted T cells, or PBMCs; the material itself was cDNA or gDNA.

In the authors' methods: Cell counts per sample came from amplifying reference gene primers. Sequencing used immunoSEQ multiplex PCR; TCRdb keeps in-frame clones, though not all of them. That table furnishes V, J and clone size, whereas the DNA furnished D and trimming. Counted here are 270,000 or so clones, roughly 85% occurring once; the ten biggest clones make up about an eighth. The germline CDR1 and CDR2 sequences are SQVTM and ANQGSEA. Between the trimmed V and J ends, which lost 0 bases and 4 bases, there was a span of 10 bases. The CDR3 has 13 amino acids. Sequences were obtained from peripheral blood. V is TRBV29-1 and J is TRBJ2-7; unclear D gene. This receptor was obtained from a human donor in a cohort sampled during active COVID-19. In DNA form, the CDR3 reads TGCAGCGTTGAAGAGGAGCGACCATACGAGCAGTACTTC. Translated: CSVEEERPYEQYF.